The rows below give T cell receptor beta chains drawn from one sample of a study of OX40 agonist ivuxolimab in advanced cancers. Here immunoSEQ multiplex PCR was the method, and the copy in TCRdb shows in-frame clones only, minus some. The profile shows fewer than 100,000 clones, about 86% of them singletons. This specimen consisted of CD4+ or CD8+ T cells sorted from blood, obtained in a trial of the OX40 agonist ivuxolimab. The origin of the receptors is an adult with an advanced solid tumor such as melanoma, head and neck, liver or kidney cancer. CDR3s include the opening cysteine and the closing phenylalanine or tryptophan. The order of the fields is J gene, D gene, V gene, clone size, CDR3 protein, CDR3 DNA. D genes are given only for firm matches. Clone size appears in some rows only: once, few, many, or a class for an expanded clone.

>TRBJ2-1|-|TRBV2|-
CASSRFQGSSNEQFF
TGTGCCAGCAGCCGATTTCAAGGTAGCAGCAATGAGCAGTTCTTC
>TRBJ2-1|-|TRBV5-6|-
CASSFSQRSSYNEQFF
TGTGCCAGCAGCTTTTCCCAGCGGAGCTCCTACAATGAGCAGTTCTTC
>TRBJ1-4|TRBD1|TRBV12-5|-
CASGQGQGSEKLFF
TGTGCTAGTGGTCAGGGACAGGGGAGTGAAAAACTGTTTTTT
>TRBJ2-1|-|TRBV27|-
CASRIPESNEQFF
TGTGCCAGCCGCATCCCCGAGAGCAATGAGCAGTTCTTC
>TRBJ1-3|-|TRBV9|-
CASSPIEAGGGNTIYF
TGTGCCAGCAGCCCCATTGAAGCAGGCGGTGGAAACACCATATATTTT
>TRBJ2-2|-|TRBV19|few
CASSLVGGNTGELFF
TGTGCCAGTAGTCTGGTAGGGGGGAACACCGGGGAGCTGTTTTTT
>TRBJ1-1|-|TRBV5-1|-
CASSLNGGNTEAFF
TGCGCCAGCAGCTTAAATGGGGGGAACACTGAAGCTTTCTTT
>TRBJ2-7|-|TRBV2|-
CASRGVGGYEQYF
TGTGCCAGCAGGGGGGTTGGAGGCTACGAGCAGTACTTC
>TRBJ1-2|-|TRBV5-1|once
CASSLLGPRDGYTF
TGCGCCAGCAGCTTGTTAGGCCCACGGGATGGCTACACCTTC
>TRBJ1-1|-|TRBV5-4|-
CASSPERGNTEAFF
TGTGCCAGCAGCCCGGAGAGGGGAAACACTGAAGCTTTCTTT
>TRBJ2-2|-|TRBV5-1|-
CASSLDGRRTGELFF
TGCGCCAGCAGCTTGGACGGACGGCGCACCGGGGAGCTGTTTTTT
>TRBJ2-5|-|TRBV10-3|-
CAISESIGVQETQYF
TGTGCCATCAGTGAGTCGATTGGGGTCCAAGAGACCCAGTACTTC
>TRBJ2-1|TRBD2|TRBV4-2|-
CASSRGLAGGEQFF
TGTGCCAGCAGCCGCGGGCTAGCGGGTGGTGAGCAGTTCTTC
>TRBJ1-1|-|TRBV6-6|-
CASSYFGGTEAFF
TGTGCCAGCAGTTACTTTGGGGGAACTGAAGCTTTCTTT
>TRBJ2-2|TRBD1|TRBV10-3|-
CAISGPTGENTGELFF
TGTGCCATCAGTGGCCCCACAGGGGAGAACACCGGGGAGCTGTTTTTT
>TRBJ2-3|TRBD1|TRBV7-2|-
CASSSWTGPDTQYF
TGTGCCAGCAGCTCGTGGACAGGGCCAGATACGCAGTATTTT
>TRBJ2-5|TRBD2|TRBV7-2|-
CASSPQTSGTQYF
TGTGCCAGCAGCCCCCAAACTAGCGGTACCCAGTACTTC
>TRBJ1-1|-|TRBV7-2|-
CASSLQGTLRTEAFF
TGTGCCAGCAGCTTACAGGGGACCCTCCGCACTGAAGCTTTCTTT
>TRBJ2-3|TRBD2|TRBV4-1|-
CASSQETSGGPNTDTQYF
TGCGCCAGCAGCCAAGAGACTAGCGGGGGCCCTAACACAGATACGCAGTATTTT
>TRBJ2-5|-|TRBV6-1|-
CASSHLYGTQYF
TGTGCCAGCAGTCACCTGTACGGGACCCAGTACTTC
>TRBJ2-5|TRBD2|TRBV4-2|-
CASSQDASGGRETQYF
TGTGCCAGCAGCCAAGATGCGAGCGGGGGGCGGGAGACCCAGTACTTC
>TRBJ1-1|-|TRBV10-3|-
CAISESMGYGNTEAFF
TGTGCCATCAGTGAGTCGATGGGGTATGGAAACACTGAAGCTTTCTTT
>TRBJ2-6|TRBD2|TRBV5-1|-
CASSFSGTVSGANVLTF
TGCGCCAGCAGCTTTAGCGGGACGGTCTCTGGGGCCAACGTCCTGACTTTC
>TRBJ2-2|TRBD1|TRBV9|-
CASSPGQGAGELFF
TGTGCCAGCAGCCCGGGACAGGGGGCCGGGGAGCTGTTTTTT
>TRBJ2-3|TRBD2|TRBV9|-
CASAAGVYDTQYF
TGTGCCAGCGCAGCGGGGGTGTATGATACGCAGTATTTT
>TRBJ2-5|TRBD1|TRBV18|-
CASSPPGQPGGTQYF
TGTGCCAGCTCACCACCGGGACAGCCGGGCGGGACCCAGTACTTC
>TRBJ2-3|TRBD1|TRBV19|-
CASSDRGSSTDTQYF
TGTGCCAGTAGCGACAGGGGGTCTAGCACAGATACGCAGTATTTT
>TRBJ1-6|-|TRBV6-1|-
CASSELGVSYNSPLHF
TGTGCCAGCAGTGAGTTGGGAGTCTCCTATAATTCACCCCTCCACTTT
>TRBJ1-2|-|TRBV6-4|-
CASRTEVGASGYTF
TGTGCCAGCAGGACAGAGGTGGGCGCGAGTGGCTACACCTTC
>TRBJ2-1|TRBD1|TRBV5-4|-
CASSPDRANGRQQFF
TGTGCCAGCAGCCCCGACAGGGCGAACGGTCGCCAGCAGTTCTTC
>TRBJ2-2|-|TRBV18|-
CASSPGRYTGELFF
TGTGCCAGCTCACCAGGCAGATACACCGGGGAGCTGTTTTTT
>TRBJ1-4|-|TRBV19|-
CASTTGHRLFF
TGTGCCAGTACTACAGGGCATCGACTGTTTTTT
>TRBJ1-5|-|TRBV28|-
CASSRANQPQHF
TGTGCCAGCAGCCGAGCTAATCAGCCCCAGCATTTT
>TRBJ2-5|-|TRBV11-2|-
CASTLGGIGETQYF
TGTGCCAGCACCTTAGGAGGGATAGGGGAGACCCAGTACTTC
>TRBJ1-3|TRBD1|TRBV18|-
CASSPQGASGNTIYF
TGTGCCAGCTCACCACAGGGGGCCTCTGGAAACACCATATATTTT
>TRBJ1-2|TRBD1|TRBV5-1|-
CASSLGQGAYTF
TGCGCCAGCAGCTTGGGACAGGGCGCTTACACCTTC
>TRBJ2-7|-|TRBV6-1|-
CASTMGWGGAGEQYF
TGTGCCAGCACGATGGGATGGGGGGGCGCAGGCGAGCAGTACTTC